The entry below gives a single T cell receptor beta chain sequence along with its context. Profiled with immunoSEQ multiplex PCR; TCRdb holds only in-frame clones, not every one. The sample lists 95,000 to 120,000 clones; roughly 89% were seen once. These data come from a study of T cell responses to AZD1222 COVID-19 vaccine. Germline V gene data show CDR1 as SGHRS and CDR2 as YFSETQ. The ends lost 5 bases at V and 2 bases at J; junction bases unmatched: 7. CDR3 length: 15 residues. This chain links TRBV5-1 with TRBJ2-5; TRBD1 aligns across 9 bases. The sequence came from an adult in good health. This sample comprised peripheral blood, obtained on day 0 of MenACWY control vaccination. The CDR3 DNA reads TGCGCCAGCAGTTACAGGGGGCGTTTTCAAGAGACCCAGTACTTC. The encoded protein is CASSYRGRFQETQYF.